One and the same sample provided the 23 T cell receptor beta chains below, sequenced in a study of OX40 agonist ivuxolimab in advanced cancers. The method was immunoSEQ multiplex PCR; TCRdb's version includes in-frame clones alone and lacks a portion of them. The sample comprises about 82,000 clones, about 91% of which are singletons, and 0.65% to 0.95% rests with the top ten. The material was CD4+ or CD8+ T cells sorted from blood, obtained in a trial of the OX40 agonist ivuxolimab. The receptor set was obtained from an adult with an advanced solid tumor such as melanoma, head and neck, liver or kidney cancer.

V and J are TRBV7-2 and TRBJ2-1; D unresolved. CDR1 is SGHTA and CDR2 is FQGNSA in the germline V gene. The CDR3 is 14 residues long. V was pared by 1 base and J by 0 bases, with 4 bases between. The CDR3 protein is CASSLEVSYNEQFF. The CDR3 bases are TGTGCCAGCAGCTTAGAGGTCTCCTACAATGAGCAGTTCTTC.

This clone was found once. This chain uses TRBV7-8 with TRBJ2-3; D call uncertain. Trimming took 7 bases from V and 3 from J, leaving 11 bases between them. The CDR3 loop spans 13 amino acids. Germline V gene data show CDR1 as SGHVS and CDR2 as FQNEAQ. This chain's CDR3 is CASNPYMTDTQYF. CDR3 DNA sequence: TGTGCCAGCAACCCGTATATGACAGATACGCAGTATTTT.

The chain uses TRBV28 and TRBJ2-2; 10 bases are a match to TRBD2. With 5 bases clipped from V and 4 bases from J, the junction kept 10 bases outside the gene matches. The CDR3 has 17 amino acids. In germline, CDR1 is MDHEN, CDR2 SYDVKM. The CDR3 coding sequence is TGTGCCAGCAGTCCACGACCTAGCGGGAGCCGCACCGGGGAGCTGTTTTTT. Its protein is CASSPRPSGSRTGELFF.

The J gene is TRBJ2-5, the V gene TRBV7-8, with 11 bases fitting TRBD2. Germline-derived CDR1 and CDR2 are SGHVS and FQNEAQ. J was trimmed by 5 bases and V by 3 bases; bases with no gene match: 5. CDR3 size: 15 residues. The DNA for the CDR3 is TGTGCCAGCAGCTTTAGCGGGAGGGCCGGGGAGACCCAGTACTTC. Translating it yields CASSFSGRAGETQYF. Using reference TRBV7-8 and TRBJ2-5 for the parts outside the CDR3, the full variable domain is GAGVSQSPRYKVAKRGQDVALRCDPISGHVSLFWYQQALGQGPEFLTYFQNEAQLDKSGLPSDRFFAERPEGSVSTLKIQRTQQEDSAVYLCASSFSGRAGETQYFGPGTRLLVL.

This sequence joins TRBV7-3 and TRBJ2-2; 10 bases are a match to TRBD2. V lost 7 bases and J lost 5; bases outside the gene matches: 10. Germline values: CDR1 SGHTA, CDR2 FQGTGA. The CDR3 extends over 16 amino acids. The CDR3 region has the DNA TGTGCCAGCATCCGAGCGGGAGGGCCGGGGACCGGGGAGCTGTTTTTT. It translates to CASIRAGGPGTGELFF.

This rearrangement joins TRBV6-5 to TRBJ1-1; 9 positions match TRBD1. CDR3 length: 13 residues. J was trimmed by 5 bases and V by 7 bases; bases with no gene match: 5. Per the germline V gene, CDR1 is MNHEY and CDR2 is SVGAGI. The CDR3 region is CASTLTGGTEAFF. Here the CDR3 DNA reads TGTGCCAGCACCTTGACAGGGGGGACTGAAGCTTTCTTT.

The chain carries TRBV19 and TRBJ2-1; TRBD2 aligns across 7 bases. The germline V gene has CDR1 LNHDA and CDR2 SQIVND (reference sequence). The V segment lost 1 base and the J segment 7 bases; nucleotides outside the gene matches: 7. The CDR3 has 15 amino acids. The CDR3 protein is CASSIGGGRTNEQFF. Written as DNA, the CDR3 is TGTGCCAGTAGTATAGGGGGCGGGAGAACGAATGAGCAGTTCTTC.

The gene calls are TRBV11-2 and TRBJ2-1, with 11 bases that match TRBD2. CDR1 SGHAT and CDR2 FQNNGV come from the germline V gene. After removal of 2 bases from V and 10 bases from J, the junction contained 7 bases not matched to a gene. The CDR3 spans 15 residues. The CDR3 is CASSLLLAGEGEQFF. For the CDR3, the DNA is TGTGCCAGCAGCTTACTACTAGCGGGAGAAGGCGAGCAGTTCTTC.

This clone was observed a single time. This chain joins TRBV5-1 and TRBJ1-5; D may be TRBD1 (5 bases). This CDR3 has 15 residues. Deletions cut 2 bases from V and 2 bases from J, with 11 bases between. Germline values: CDR1 SGHRS, CDR2 YFSETQ. This CDR3 is CASSLAGLGNQPQHF. DNA of the CDR3: TGCGCCAGCAGCTTAGCGGGGCTGGGCAATCAGCCCCAGCATTTT.

This rearrangement joins TRBV5-4 to TRBJ2-5, with 7 bases identical to TRBD2. This CDR3 spans 15 amino acids. V was clipped by 3 bases and J by 5 bases; unmatched bases: 10. Germline-derived CDR1 and CDR2 are SGHNT and YYREEE (reference sequence). CDR3 nucleotide sequence: TGTGCCAGCAGCTCCCAGCGGGGCCAGGATGAGACCCAGTACTTC. This codes for CASSSQRGQDETQYF.

The chain uses TRBV6-5 and TRBJ2-3; D gene uncertain. V was pared by 7 bases and J by 0 bases, with 11 bases between. The CDR3 extends over 14 amino acids. CDR1 is MNHEY and CDR2 is SVGAGI in the germline V gene. CDR3 coding DNA: TGTGCCAGCAAGCCGAGAGCTAGCACAGATACGCAGTATTTT. This encodes CASKPRASTDTQYF.

The chain recombines TRBV6-5 with TRBJ2-7, with 8 nucleotides matching TRBD2. The ends lost 3 bases at V and 6 bases at J; junction bases unmatched: 7. CDR3 length: 14 amino acids. CDR1 is MNHEY, CDR2 SVGAGI, per germline. The CDR3 reads CASSYSGGRGEQYF. The CDR3, as DNA: TGTGCCAGCAGTTATTCGGGGGGGAGGGGCGAGCAGTACTTC.

V gene TRBV2 combines with J gene TRBJ1-1; D call uncertain. The germline CDR1 and CDR2 sequences are SNHLY and FYNNEI. The CDR3 covers 12 residues. V gave up 3 bases and J gave up 1 base, with 3 bases separating them. In DNA, the CDR3 is TGTGCCAGCAGTGATCCGAACACTGAAGCTTTCTTT. Translating it yields CASSDPNTEAFF.

The chain combines TRBV30 with TRBJ2-3; 8 bases match TRBD2. This CDR3 is built from 14 residues. CDR1 GTSNPN and CDR2 SVGIG come from the germline V gene (reference sequence). V was clipped by 4 bases and J by 4 bases; unmatched bases: 7. The CDR3 spells CAWKDGRASDTQYF. The CDR3 region has the DNA TGTGCCTGGAAAGACGGGAGGGCCTCAGATACGCAGTATTTT.

The rearrangement links TRBV18 to TRBJ2-4; 7 nucleotides agree with TRBD1. V lost 3 bases, J lost 6 bases, and 8 bases stayed unmatched. CDR3 length equals 15 residues. Germline CDR1 is KGHSH and CDR2 is LQKENI. CDR3 nucleotides: TGTGCCAGCTCACCTAATGGGACAGCTAGAAACATTCAGTACTTC. Translating it yields CASSPNGTARNIQYF.

The rearrangement joins TRBV5-4 to TRBJ1-4; D gene uncertain. V lost 4 bases to trimming and J lost 4 bases, with 11 bases between them. The CDR3 sequence is 14 residues long. Germline V lookup: CDR1 SGHNT, CDR2 YYREEE (reference sequence). As DNA, the CDR3 is TGTGCCAGCAGCCCTCCCGGAGATAATGAAAAACTGTTTTTT. Protein product: CASSPPGDNEKLFF.

This sequence joins TRBV7-2 and TRBJ1-5; a weak D match, TRBD1 (6 bases). The V gene's germline CDR1 is SGHTA and CDR2 FQGNSA. V gave up 1 base and J gave up 5 bases, with 12 bases separating them. The CDR3 is 15 residues long. Here the CDR3 DNA reads TGTGCCAGCAGCTTAGAACCAACAGGGTATCAGCCCCAGCATTTT. This translates into CASSLEPTGYQPQHF.

In its sample, this clone was seen a few times. The genes are TRBV29-1 and TRBJ1-2, with D unresolved. The CDR3 runs 11 residues. Per germline, CDR1 SQVTM and CDR2 ANQGSEA. Between the trimmed V and J ends, which lost 2 bases and 7 bases, there was a span of 8 bases. The CDR3 spells CSVETGSGYTF. CDR3 nucleotide sequence: TGCAGCGTTGAAACTGGGAGTGGCTACACCTTC.

The V gene is TRBV5-1, the J gene TRBJ1-2, with D tentatively TRBD1 (5 bases). The CDR3 contains 14 residues. CDR1 SGHRS and CDR2 YFSETQ come from the germline V gene. Trimming cost V 2 bases and J 5 bases, with 13 bases left between them. The CDR3 is CASSFGREVYGYTF. In DNA, the CDR3 is TGCGCCAGCAGCTTCGGCAGGGAGGTTTATGGCTACACCTTC.

The DNA of the CDR3 is TGTGCCAGCAGCCCAGAAGGGGGCAGGTCTGAAGCTTTCTTT. Its protein product is CASSPEGGRSEAFF. The gene calls are TRBV7-2 and TRBJ1-1, with TRBD1 identical over 7 bases. Germline V gene data show CDR1 as SGHTA and CDR2 as FQGNSA. The CDR3 contains 14 residues. V lost 5 bases to trimming and J lost 6 bases; unmatched junction nucleotides: 9.

V usage is TRBV7-2 and J usage is TRBJ2-7; D possibly corresponds to TRBD1 (5 bases). CDR1 and CDR2 from the germline V gene are SGHTA and FQGNSA. The CDR3 has 13 residues. V was shortened by 6 bases and J by 3 bases, with 12 bases between the two germline ends. The CDR3 is CASRGQAFYEQYF. The CDR3 DNA reads TGTGCCAGCAGAGGACAAGCATTCTACGAGCAGTACTTC. The complete variable domain, with remaining parts taken from reference TRBV7-2 and TRBJ2-7, reads GAGVSQSPSNKVTEKGKDVELRCDPISGHTALYWYRQSLGQGLEFLIYFQGNSAPDKSGLPSDRFSAERTGGSVSTLTIQRTQQEDSAVYLCASRGQAFYEQYFGPGTRLTVT.

This chain connects TRBV7-2 to TRBJ2-7, with D perhaps assigned TRBD1 or TRBD2 (6 bases each). The CDR3 is 16 residues long. The V gene's germline CDR1 is SGHTA and CDR2 FQGNSA. V was clipped by 1 base and J by 4 bases, with 17 bases between them. CDR3: CASSLESGFQGYEQYF. The CDR3 nucleotides are TGTGCCAGCAGCTTAGAGAGCGGGTTTCAGGGGTACGAGCAGTACTTC.

The chain is built from TRBV5-1 and TRBJ2-7; a weak D match, TRBD2 (6 bases). The V end lost 0 bases, the J end lost 4 bases, and 11 bases lay between the germline ends. The CDR3 extends over 14 amino acids. Germline CDR1 is SGHRS and CDR2 is YFSETQ. CDR3 loop: CASSLDRGNYEQYF. The DNA of the CDR3 is TGCGCCAGCAGCTTGGATCGCGGGAATTACGAGCAGTACTTC.